This entry lists 9 T cell receptor beta chains sequenced from one sample in a study of T cell responses to AZD1222 COVID-19 vaccine. This table comes from immunoSEQ multiplex PCR, and its TCRdb copy is limited to in-frame clones, with some not included. The profile shows more than 150,000 clones, 87% of them singletons. Material: peripheral blood, obtained on day 0 of MenACWY control vaccination. The receptors originated from an adult in good health.

V usage is TRBV25-1 and J usage is TRBJ1-2, with a tentative D call TRBD1 (5 bases). V lost 1 base to trimming and J lost 7 bases, with 13 bases between them. Germline V gene sequence: CDR1 MGHDK, CDR2 SYGVNS. The CDR3 contains 14 residues. CDR3 amino acids: CASSESGGSSGYTF. DNA for the CDR3: TGTGCCAGCAGTGAATCCGGGGGTTCGTCTGGCTACACCTTC.

The chain employs TRBV19 and TRBJ1-5; D is ambiguous. V was pared by 7 bases and J by 2 bases, with 6 bases between. Germline-derived CDR1 and CDR2 are LNHDA and SQIVND (reference sequence). This CDR3 has 12 residues. The CDR3 DNA follows: TGTGCCAGTATTGTCGGCAATCAGCCCCAGCATTTT. Residues: CASIVGNQPQHF. Together with reference TRBV19 and TRBJ1-5, the CDR3 gives the full variable domain: DGGITQSPKYLFRKEGQNVTLSCEQNLNHDAMYWYRQDPGQGLRLIYYSQIVNDFQKGDIAEGYSVSREKKESFPLTVTSAQKNPTAFYLCASIVGNQPQHFGDGTRLSIL.

The J gene is TRBJ1-1, the V gene TRBV20-1; possibly TRBD1 for D (6 bases). Per the germline V gene, CDR1 is DFQATT and CDR2 is SNEGSKA (reference sequence). V lost 1 base to trimming and J lost 8 bases, with 8 bases between them. CDR3 length: 11 residues. The CDR3: CSARGQGEAFF. The CDR3 nucleotides are TGCAGTGCTAGAGGCCAGGGGGAAGCTTTCTTT.

The V gene is TRBV12-3 or TRBV12-4, the J gene TRBJ1-2; TRBD1 matches at 7 bases. The trim removed 5 bases at V and 3 bases at J, leaving 3 bases unmatched. This CDR3 has 13 residues. CDR3 sequence (DNA): TGTGCCAGCAGTAGGGGGACAGACTATGGCTACACCTTC. It codes for CASSRGTDYGYTF.

The J gene is TRBJ2-3, the V gene TRBV4-1, with D hard to call. Trimming removed 3 bases from V and 4 bases from J, with 5 bases in between. The CDR3 runs to 12 residues. The germline V gene encodes CDR1 MGHRA and CDR2 YSYEKL. CDR3 coding DNA: TGCGCCAGCAGCCACCCAGCAGATACGCAGTATTTT. Translation: CASSHPADTQYF.

J is TRBJ2-7 and V is TRBV6-5; no firm D call. The CDR3 totals 13 residues. Germline lookup yields CDR1 MNHEY and CDR2 SVGAGI. V lost 6 bases to trimming and J lost 0 bases, with 9 bases between them. The CDR3 nucleotides read TGTGCCAGCAGACTAACAGTCTCCTACGAGCAGTACTTC. It translates to CASRLTVSYEQYF.

This chain connects TRBV27 to TRBJ1-1; weak D call: TRBD1 (5 bases). Germline-derived CDR1 and CDR2 are MNHEY and SMNVEV (reference sequence). The V gene lost 3 bases and the J gene lost 3 bases, with 11 bases spanning the gap. The CDR3 is 14 amino acids. The CDR3 DNA reads as TGTGCCAGCAGTTTGGGGGAAGGCTACACTGAAGCTTTCTTT. This codes for CASSLGEGYTEAFF.

V is TRBV2 and J is TRBJ1-5; a weak D match, TRBD1 (5 bases). Looked up from germline, CDR1 is SNHLY and CDR2 is FYNNEI. The CDR3 runs 13 residues. Trimming left V 8 bases short and J 0 bases short, with 8 bases between. The CDR3 loop reads CASGGFSNQPQHF. CDR3 nucleotide sequence: TGTGCCAGCGGGGGATTTAGCAATCAGCCCCAGCATTTT.

This clone appeared once. V usage is TRBV12-5 and J usage is TRBJ2-3, with D perhaps given as TRBD1 or TRBD2 (5 bases each). CDR3 length equals 14 residues. Germline V lookup: CDR1 LGHNT, CDR2 FRNRAP. Trimming shortened V by 0 bases and J by 10 bases, and 14 bases separated the two germline ends. This CDR3 reads CASGLVPGDPAQYF. Here the CDR3 DNA reads TGTGCTAGTGGTTTGGTACCTGGGGACCCCGCGCAGTATTTT.